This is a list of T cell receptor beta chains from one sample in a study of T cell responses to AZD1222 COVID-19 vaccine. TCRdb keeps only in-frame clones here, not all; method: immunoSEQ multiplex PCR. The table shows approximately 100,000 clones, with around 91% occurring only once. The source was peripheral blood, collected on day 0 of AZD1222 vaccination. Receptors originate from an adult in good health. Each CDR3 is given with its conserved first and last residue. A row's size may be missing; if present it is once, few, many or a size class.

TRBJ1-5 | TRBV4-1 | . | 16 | CASSQEIDRGNQPQHF
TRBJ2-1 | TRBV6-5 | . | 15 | CASMSTRGGYNEQFF
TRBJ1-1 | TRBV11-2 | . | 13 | CASSLIGRMAAFF
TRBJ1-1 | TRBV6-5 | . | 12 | CATGVRETEAFF
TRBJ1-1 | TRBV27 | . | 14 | CASSLWGQGMRAFF
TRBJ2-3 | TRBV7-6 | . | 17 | CASSLATSGGGTDTQYF
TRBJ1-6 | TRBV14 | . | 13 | CASAGLYNSPLHF
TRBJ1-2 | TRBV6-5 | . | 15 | CASRPTRDGNYGYTF
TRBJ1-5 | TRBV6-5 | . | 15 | CASSRDRGNNQPQHF
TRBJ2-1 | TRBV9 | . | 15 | CASSVEGSPYNEQFF
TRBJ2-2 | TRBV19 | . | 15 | CASSIGSGLTGELFF
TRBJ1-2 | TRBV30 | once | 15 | CAWSDPGQRIYGYTF
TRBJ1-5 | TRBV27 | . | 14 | CASSLYAQNQPQHF
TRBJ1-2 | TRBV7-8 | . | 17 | CASSLYENPNGQAPPNF
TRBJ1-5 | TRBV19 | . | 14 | CASSIAGGNQPQHF
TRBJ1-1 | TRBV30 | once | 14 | CAWSVGGGAVEAFF
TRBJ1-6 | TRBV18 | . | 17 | CASSLRQSGQANSPLHF
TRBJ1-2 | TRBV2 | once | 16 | CASSYSGQALHYGYTF
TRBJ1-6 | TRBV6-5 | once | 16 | CASSYHRTAFNSPLHF
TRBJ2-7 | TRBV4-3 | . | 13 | CASSLGTGREQYF
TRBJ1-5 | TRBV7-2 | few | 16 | CASSLVADYSNQPQHF
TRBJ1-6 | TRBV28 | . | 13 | CASRRDTNSPLHF
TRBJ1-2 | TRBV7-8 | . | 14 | CASSAASTDYGYTF
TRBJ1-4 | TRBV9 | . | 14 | CASSVGGSDEKLFF
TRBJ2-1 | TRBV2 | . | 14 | CASSEARGAPSPFF
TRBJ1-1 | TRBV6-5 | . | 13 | CASSTQRNTEAFF
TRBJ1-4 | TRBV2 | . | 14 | CASRARTGNEKLFF
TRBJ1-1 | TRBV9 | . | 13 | CASSVTANTEAFF
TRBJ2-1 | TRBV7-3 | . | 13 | CASSRGLSNEQFF
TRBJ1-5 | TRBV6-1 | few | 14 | CASSEEASNQPQHF
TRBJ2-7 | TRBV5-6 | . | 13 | CASSFGTGDEQYF
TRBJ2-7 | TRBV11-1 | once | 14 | CASRHRDRVGEQYF
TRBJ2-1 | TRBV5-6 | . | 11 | CASSLIREQFF
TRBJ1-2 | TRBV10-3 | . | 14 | CAISESGGQSGYTF
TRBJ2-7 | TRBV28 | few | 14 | CASSRTGVGYEQYF
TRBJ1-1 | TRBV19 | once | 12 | CASSAGVTEAFF
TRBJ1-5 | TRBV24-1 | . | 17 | CATGESGTGGKNQPQHF
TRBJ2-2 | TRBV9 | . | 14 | CASSVGLNTGELFF
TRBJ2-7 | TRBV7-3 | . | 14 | CASSLAGGAYEQYF
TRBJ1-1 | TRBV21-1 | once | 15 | CASSKVWGAGGEAFF
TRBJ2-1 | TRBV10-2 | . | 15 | CATYRGTGGNNEQFF
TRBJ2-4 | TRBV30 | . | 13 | CAWSYPDLGIQYF
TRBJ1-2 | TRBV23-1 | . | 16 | CAEGGGVPPSNYGYTF
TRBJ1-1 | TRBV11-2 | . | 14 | CASSLQLGQTEAFF
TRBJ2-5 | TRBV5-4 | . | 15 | CASRSGQGSQETQYF
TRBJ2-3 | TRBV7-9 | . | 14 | CASSLNDHTDTQYF
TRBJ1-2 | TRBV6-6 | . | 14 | CASSYSGQSYGYTF
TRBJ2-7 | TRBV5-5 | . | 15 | CASSFPGQGFYEQYF
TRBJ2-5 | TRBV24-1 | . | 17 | CATSDSFDPGAQETQYF
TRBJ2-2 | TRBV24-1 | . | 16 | CATSDPAGANTGELFF
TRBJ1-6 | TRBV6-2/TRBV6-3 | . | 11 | CASSRDRVLHF
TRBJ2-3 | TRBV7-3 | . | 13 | CATSRGLTDTQYF
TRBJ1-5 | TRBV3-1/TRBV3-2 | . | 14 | CASSLGQVGQPQHF